This TCR beta chain was retrieved from a study of cytomegalovirus exposure and HLA in healthy donors. Separate from the 666-subject first cohort was the approximately 120-subject validation cohort, to which the donors belonged. Repertoires were generated with immunoSEQ multiplex PCR, while TCRdb's copy carries only in-frame clones and drops some. Altogether roughly 80,000 clones are present, approximately 93% being singletons, with the ten largest covering 0.55% to 0.8%. Study-level findings and limits: Researchers catalogued 160 or so TCR beta chains as cytomegalovirus-associated.

Points on this clone: The target antigen is unknown.

Germline V gene data show CDR1 as SGDLS and CDR2 as YYNGEE. Trimming removed 4 bases from V and 0 bases from J, with 12 bases in between. This CDR3 spans 15 amino acids. V and J are TRBV9 and TRBJ2-3; D possibly corresponds to TRBD2 (6 bases). The sample consisted of PBMCs. The receptor comes from a man aged 18 to 35 in good health and CMV-seronegative. The CDR3: CASSPIAASTDTQYF. Written as DNA, the CDR3 is TGTGCCAGCAGCCCTATAGCGGCTAGCACAGATACGCAGTATTTT.